These 17 T cell receptor beta chains were all obtained from the same sample, sequenced in a study of cytomegalovirus exposure and HLA in healthy donors listed by TCRdb under 2017. Receptors were amplified or captured by the immunoSEQ multiplex PCR assay. For the multiplex PCR, a mixture combining 60 forward primers for TCR Vbeta segments and 13 reverse primers for TCR Jbeta segments was used. TCRdb stores this immuneACCESS table with in-frame sequences only. Part of the clones is absent; in the studies checked, under half of the shortfall reflects unresolved V genes, and no reason is known for the rest. The sample profile shows fewer than 250,000 clones; 70% to 80% of them were found once. Around 0.2% of the sample belongs to the ten largest clones. The source material was PBMCs. These receptors all stem from a girl aged 2 to 9 in good health and CMV-seronegative.

There are a few counts of this clone. The chain combines TRBV7-9 with TRBJ1-1; D not certain. Deletions cut 5 bases from V and 1 base from J, with 5 bases between. Germline values: CDR1 SEHNR, CDR2 FQNEAQ (reference sequence). CDR3 length: 12 amino acids. The CDR3 loop is CASSPRNTEAFF. The CDR3 region has the DNA TGTGCCAGCAGCCCGAGGAACACTGAAGCTTTCTTT. Supplemented by reference TRBV7-9 and TRBJ1-1, the full variable domain reads DTGVSQNPRHKITKRGQNVTFRCDPISEHNRLYWYRQTLGQGPEFLTYFQNEAQLEKSRLLSDRFSAERPKGSFSTLEIQRTEQGDSAMYLCASSPRNTEAFFGQGTRLTVV.

This sequence joins TRBV4-2 and TRBJ2-3, with 7 bases fitting TRBD1. This CDR3 is built from 14 residues. Germline assignment: CDR1 LGHNA and CDR2 YNFKEQ. V gave up 4 bases and J gave up 1 base; unmatched junction bases: 2. The CDR3 DNA sequence: TGTGCCAGCAGCCTAGGGGGCCGCACAGATACGCAGTATTTT. This codes for CASSLGGRTDTQYF.

The table lists this clone with a few counts. The genes are TRBV9 and TRBJ2-1, with TRBD2 identical over 8 bases. The CDR3 is 14 amino acids. The trim removed 3 bases at V and 2 bases at J, leaving 1 base unmatched. Germline V CDR1 and CDR2: SGDLS, YYNGEE. In nucleotides, the CDR3 is TGTGCCAGCAGCGAGCGGGGGACCTACAATGAGCAGTTCTTC. Protein product: CASSERGTYNEQFF. The variable domain in full, with the rest retrieved from reference TRBV9 and TRBJ2-1, is DSGVTQTPKHLITATGQRVTLRCSPRSGDLSVYWYQQSLDQGLQFLIQYYNGEERAKGNILERFSAQQFPDLHSELNLSSLELGDSALYFCASSERGTYNEQFFGPGTRLTVL.

The CDR3 is CASSAGTSDYEQYF. CDR3 DNA: TGTGCCAGCAGCGCCGGGACTAGCGACTACGAGCAGTACTTC. The chain combines TRBV13 with TRBJ2-7, with 10 nucleotides matching TRBD2. CDR3 length: 14 amino acids. After removal of 5 bases from V and 3 bases from J, the junction contained 4 bases not matched to a gene. Germline CDR1 is PRHDT and CDR2 is FYEKMQ (reference sequence).

This sequence joins TRBV5-1 and TRBJ2-5, with 7 positions matching TRBD1. J lost 2 bases, V lost 2 bases, and 3 bases had no gene match. There are 14 residues in the CDR3. The V gene's germline CDR1 is SGHRS and CDR2 YFSETQ. The CDR3 sequence: CASSLQGPQETQYF. CDR3 DNA: TGCGCCAGCAGCTTACAGGGGCCTCAAGAGACCCAGTACTTC.

V is TRBV25-1 and J is TRBJ2-7; 9 bases fit TRBD2. V lost 6 bases and J lost 2; bases outside the gene matches: 8. CDR3 length: 15 residues. Germline V gene lookup returns CDR1 MGHDK and CDR2 SYGVNS. The CDR3 region is CASSWGLAGTYEQYF. CDR3 coding DNA: TGTGCCAGCAGCTGGGGGCTAGCGGGGACCTACGAGCAGTACTTC.

The chain joins TRBV4-1 to TRBJ1-1; D gene uncertain. The V and J ends lost 0 bases and 7 bases respectively, with 12 bases between them. The CDR3 contains 14 residues. In germline, CDR1 is MGHRA, CDR2 YSYEKL. CDR3 region: CASSQEVRRVEAFF. The DNA of the CDR3 is TGCGCCAGCAGCCAAGAAGTAAGGAGGGTTGAAGCTTTCTTT.

The chain has TRBV9 and TRBJ1-2; a possible D gene is TRBD1 (6 bases). The CDR3 runs 15 residues. The germline CDR1 and CDR2 sequences are SGDLS and YYNGEE. V lost 0 bases, J lost 0 bases, and 9 bases lay in between. As DNA, the CDR3 is TGTGCCAGCAGCGTAGGGACAGCAGCTAACTATGGCTACACCTTC. This codes for CASSVGTAANYGYTF.

For this clone: The junction and the germline gene differ at one end; a read error may be behind it. The chain employs TRBV29-1 and TRBJ1-1; maybe TRBD1 (6 bases). This CDR3 spans 12 amino acids. The germline gives CDR1 SQVTM, CDR2 ANQGSEA. CDR3 sequence: CSAEQGHTEAFF. The CDR3 nucleotides read TGCAGCGCTGAACAGGGCCACACTGAAGCTTTCTTT.

The rearrangement uses TRBV11-2 and TRBJ2-7; no reliable D call. The germline gives CDR1 SGHAT, CDR2 FQNNGV. CDR3 size: 13 residues. The V and J ends lost 3 bases and 5 bases respectively, with 11 bases between them. The CDR3 DNA reads TGTGCCAGCAGCTTTGAAGGCGCGGACGAGCAGTACTTC. Its translation: CASSFEGADEQYF.

The V gene is TRBV10-3, the J gene TRBJ2-7; 9 positions agree with TRBD1. CDR1 is ENHRY and CDR2 is SYGVKD in the germline V gene. The length of the CDR3 is 13 residues. V lost 2 bases and J lost 6; bases outside the gene matches: 2. This chain's CDR3 is CAISERDRVEQYF. DNA for the CDR3: TGTGCCATCAGTGAGCGGGACAGGGTCGAGCAGTACTTC.

This clone occurred once. This rearrangement joins TRBV18 to TRBJ1-2; D might be TRBD1 (5 bases). V dropped 5 bases and J dropped 5 bases, with 12 bases sitting between them. Germline assignment: CDR1 KGHSH and CDR2 LQKENI. CDR3 length equals 13 residues. The CDR3 DNA reads TGTGCCAGCTCAGCGACAGTTCTTTATGGCTACACCTTC. It is translated as CASSATVLYGYTF.

The chain joins TRBV12-1 to TRBJ1-3; the table's D call, TRBD1, has no DNA check behind it. TRBV12-1 is labeled a pseudogene. The CDR3 consists of 17 residues. Written as DNA, the CDR3 is TGTGCCAGCAGCTTTGCGGAACAGGGCTTCTCTGGAAACACCATATATTTT. As protein: CASSFAEQGFSGNTIYF.

The gene calls are TRBV9 and TRBJ1-4; 8 bases align to TRBD1. The CDR3 runs 14 residues. The germline gives CDR1 SGDLS, CDR2 YYNGEE. The trim removed 0 bases at V and 8 bases at J, leaving 3 bases unmatched. The CDR3, as DNA: TGTGCCAGCAGCGTAGGACAGGGGAGAGAAAAACTGTTTTTT. It codes for CASSVGQGREKLFF.

The sample holds one count of this clone. J is TRBJ2-1 and V is TRBV7-8, with a tentative D call TRBD1 (7 bases). CDR1 is SGHVS, CDR2 FQNEAQ, per germline. There are 16 residues in the CDR3. V gave up 5 bases and J gave up 1 base, with 15 bases separating them. DNA for the CDR3: TGTGCCAGCAGCCCATCCAGGGGGACTTCCTACAATGAGCAGTTCTTC. This gives the protein CASSPSRGTSYNEQFF. The full variable domain, with the rest looked up from reference TRBV7-8 and TRBJ2-1, is GAGVSQSPRYKVAKRGQDVALRCDPISGHVSLFWYQQALGQGPEFLTYFQNEAQLDKSGLPSDRFFAERPEGSVSTLKIQRTQQEDSAVYLCASSPSRGTSYNEQFFGPGTRLTVL.

The chain has TRBV25-1 and TRBJ1-2, with 8 positions matching TRBD1. V shed 5 bases, J shed 4 bases, and the junction held 3 bases outside the gene matches. The CDR3 consists of 13 residues. Germline assignment: CDR1 MGHDK and CDR2 SYGVNS. For the CDR3, the DNA is TGTGCCAGCAGTAACAGGGGGGCCTATGGCTACACCTTC. It yields the protein CASSNRGAYGYTF.

The chain has TRBV15 and TRBJ2-1; 8 positions agree with TRBD2. In germline, CDR1 is LNHNV, CDR2 YYDKDF (reference sequence). CDR3 length: 13 amino acids. The V and J ends lost 5 bases and 9 bases, in that order; junction bases with no gene match: 6. Here the CDR3 reads CATSGTSGIEQFF. CDR3 bases: TGTGCCACCAGCGGGACTAGTGGGATTGAGCAGTTCTTC.